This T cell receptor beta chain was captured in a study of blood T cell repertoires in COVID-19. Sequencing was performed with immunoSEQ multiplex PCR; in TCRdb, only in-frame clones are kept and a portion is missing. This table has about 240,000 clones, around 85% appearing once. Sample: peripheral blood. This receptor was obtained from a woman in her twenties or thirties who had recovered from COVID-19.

CDR3 residues: CASSHGLGGETQYF. The CDR3 DNA sequence: TGTGCCAGCAGCCACGGATTGGGGGGGGAGACCCAGTACTTC. This chain uses TRBV7-2 with TRBJ2-5; 7 bases align to TRBD2. The V gene's germline CDR1 is SGHTA and CDR2 FQGNSA. J lost 5 bases, V lost 5 bases, and 8 bases had no gene match. The CDR3 totals 14 residues.